This record concerns one T cell receptor (beta chain) sequence. In germline, CDR1 is SGDLS, CDR2 YYNGEE. Trimming removed 6 bases from V and 10 bases from J; junction bases left unmatched: 7. The CDR3 contains 14 residues. The data were taken from a study of blood T cell repertoires in COVID-19. Study context: The United States, Italy and Spain were the sources of the acute and convalescent COVID-19 samples. T cells, B-cell-depleted T cells, or PBMCs provided the cDNA or gDNA that served as material.

The data were produced by immunoSEQ multiplex PCR, yet TCRdb's version contains in-frame clones alone and is incomplete. The sample consists of around 300,000 clones, 83% of them appearing once. The source material was peripheral blood. This TCR derives from a woman aged 45-60 years who had recovered from COVID-19. The rearrangement joins TRBV9 to TRBJ1-4; TRBD1 matches 12 bases. The DNA of the CDR3 is TGTGCCAGCACCCAGGGGACAGGGGGCGGAAAACTGTTTTTT. It encodes CASTQGTGGGKLFF.